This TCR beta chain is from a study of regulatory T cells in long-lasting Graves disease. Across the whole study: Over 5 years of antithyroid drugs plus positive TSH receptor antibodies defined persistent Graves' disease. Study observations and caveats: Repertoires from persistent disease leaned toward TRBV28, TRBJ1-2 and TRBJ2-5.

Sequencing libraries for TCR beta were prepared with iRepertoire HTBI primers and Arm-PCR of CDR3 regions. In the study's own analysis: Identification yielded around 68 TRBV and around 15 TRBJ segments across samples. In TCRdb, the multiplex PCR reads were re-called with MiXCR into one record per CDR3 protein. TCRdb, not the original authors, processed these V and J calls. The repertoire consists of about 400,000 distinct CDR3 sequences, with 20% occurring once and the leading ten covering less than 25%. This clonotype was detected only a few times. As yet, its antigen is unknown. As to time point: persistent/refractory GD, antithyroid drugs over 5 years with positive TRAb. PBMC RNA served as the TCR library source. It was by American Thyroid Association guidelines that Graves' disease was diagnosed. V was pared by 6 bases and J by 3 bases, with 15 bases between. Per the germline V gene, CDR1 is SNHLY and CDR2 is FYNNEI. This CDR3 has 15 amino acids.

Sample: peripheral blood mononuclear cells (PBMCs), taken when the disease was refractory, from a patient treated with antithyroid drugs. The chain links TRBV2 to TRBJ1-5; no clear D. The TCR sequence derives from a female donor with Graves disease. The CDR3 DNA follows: TGTGCCAGCAGAAAATCGCAGAATCCCAATCAGCCCCAGCATTTT. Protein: CASRKSQNPNQPQHF.